This entry concerns a single T cell receptor beta chain. Its antigen remains unknown. The data were obtained in a study of CD8+ T cells in alopecia areata. Reverse transcription of extracted RNA yielded cDNA, which provided the sequencing template. This table comes from immunoSEQ multiplex PCR, and its TCRdb copy is limited to in-frame clones, with some not included. The table records more than 140,000 clones, 86% of them present only once. Trimming left V 6 bases short and J 4 bases short, with 15 bases between. CDR1 SQVTM and CDR2 ANQGSEA come from the germline V gene. CDR3 size: 13 residues. General study findings and limits: Scalp clonality dropped significantly under tofacitinib, as did expanded CD8+ top-100 clones.

As to treatment: oral pan-JAK inhibitor, 5-10 mg twice daily. The chain carries TRBV29-1 and TRBJ1-1, with D maybe TRBD1 (6 bases). Material: CD8+ T cells sorted from blood, obtained at week 4, from a patient treated with tofacitinib. The source of this sequence is a human donor with alopecia areata. CDR3: CSVGPRDTTEAFF. The CDR3 coding sequence is TGCAGCGTCGGCCCTAGGGACACCACTGAAGCTTTCTTT.